The 7 T cell receptor beta chains presented below share a single source sample, sequenced in a study of T cell responses to AZD1222 COVID-19 vaccine. Sequencing was performed with immunoSEQ multiplex PCR; in TCRdb, only in-frame clones are kept and a portion is missing. This sample yields 130,000 to 150,000 clones, of which approximately 93% are seen a single time; 10% to 15% belongs to the top ten. The source material was peripheral blood, sampled after recovery from COVID-19. The receptors originated from an adult who had recovered from COVID-19.

This clone was seen more than once but under ten times. The J gene is TRBJ1-1, the V gene TRBV27; the match to TRBD1 covers 7 bases. After removal of 5 bases from V and 13 bases from J, the junction contained 7 bases not matched to a gene. Germline V gene sequence: CDR1 MNHEY, CDR2 SMNVEV (reference sequence). This CDR3 has 11 amino acids. The CDR3 sequence is CASSLDTGDFF. CDR3 bases: TGTGCCAGCAGTCTGGATACAGGGGATTTCTTT.

The chain combines TRBV29-1 with TRBJ1-1; possibly TRBD1 for D (6 bases). Germline V gene data show CDR1 as SQVTM and CDR2 as ANQGSEA. This CDR3 comprises 12 residues. In DNA, the CDR3 is TGCAGTGGGGCCCTAGGGGGACCTGAAGCTTTCTTT. Amino acid sequence: CSGALGGPEAFF. Using reference TRBV29-1 and TRBJ1-1 for the parts outside the CDR3, the full variable domain is SAVISQKPSRDICQRGTSLTIQCQVDSQVTMMFWYRQQPGQSLTLIATANQGSEATYESGFVIDKFPISRPNLTFSTLTVSNMSPEDSSIYLCSGALGGPEAFFGQGTRLTVV.

Note on this clone: This specimen includes other DNA sequences encoding the same CDR3. V is TRBV28 and J is TRBJ1-2; D gene ambiguous. The CDR3 totals 12 residues. The germline V gene has CDR1 MDHEN and CDR2 SYDVKM. V dropped 2 bases and J dropped 4 bases, with 5 bases sitting between them. CDR3 bases: TGTGCCAGCAGTTTAACAGTCTATGGCTACACCTTC. Translated, it gives CASSLTVYGYTF.

This sequence joins TRBV28 and TRBJ1-6; 8 bases are shared with TRBD1. Germline V CDR1 and CDR2: MDHEN, SYDVKM. The CDR3 is 15 residues long. J was trimmed by 13 bases and V by 6 bases; bases with no gene match: 14. The CDR3 DNA is TGTGCCAGCAGCCCTGGACAGGGCTATCGGCTGCCCCTCCACTTT. Translating it yields CASSPGQGYRLPLHF.

The chain is built from TRBV27 and TRBJ2-7, with D possibly being TRBD1 (7 bases). In germline, CDR1 is MNHEY, CDR2 SMNVEV (reference sequence). CDR3 length: 12 amino acids. V gave up 8 bases and J gave up 6 bases, with 14 bases separating them. The CDR3 DNA reads TGTGCCAGCGGATACAGGGGAGGCGAGCAGTACTTC. This translates into CASGYRGGEQYF.

The DNA of the CDR3 is TGTGCCATCAGTGAGCCGGTCGAGCGGGAGCGTCCCTACGAGCAGTACTTC. This codes for CAISEPVERERPYEQYF. This chain joins TRBV10-3 and TRBJ2-7, with 8 bases identical to TRBD2. The trim removed 2 bases at V and 2 bases at J, leaving 11 bases unmatched. Germline lookup yields CDR1 ENHRY and CDR2 SYGVKD. This CDR3 spans 17 amino acids.

The V and J genes are TRBV29-1 and TRBJ1-1; D is undetermined. The length of the CDR3 is 13 residues. Germline CDR1 reads SQVTM; CDR2 reads ANQGSEA. V lost 6 bases, J lost 1 base, and 12 bases lay in between. The CDR3 spells CSVQRTTNTEAFF. CDR3 in DNA: TGCAGCGTACAGAGAACAACGAACACTGAAGCTTTCTTT.